This T cell receptor beta chain is from a study of cytomegalovirus exposure and HLA in healthy donors. Regarding this clone: Antigen: not known.

Primers included in the PCR were 60 Vbeta and 13 Jbeta primers. This table comes from immunoSEQ multiplex PCR, and its TCRdb copy is limited to in-frame clones, with some not included. The table has some 180,000 clones, about 90% seen once. In germline, CDR1 is SGDLS, CDR2 YYNGEE. V shed 0 bases and J shed 4 bases, with 8 bases lying between them. The CDR3 runs 14 residues. Study-wide findings and caveats: V- and J-gene trimming in TCR beta was tied to a missense DCLRE1C variant by an analysis performed later. There was a cluster of highly shared sequence variants that was likely a sequencing artifact.

This clonotype originated in a girl in the first two years of life in good health and CMV-seronegative. The J gene is TRBJ1-5, the V gene TRBV9; D unclear. The sample consisted of PBMCs. DNA of the CDR3: TGTGCCAGCAGCGTAGCCGGAGGAAATCAGCCCCAGCATTTT. This gives the protein CASSVAGGNQPQHF.